Sequencing of this T cell receptor (beta chain) was carried out in a study of post-analysis software for immune sequencing data (dated by TCRdb to between 2015 and 2016). For the wider study: Disease courses on record covered relapsing-remitting, secondary progressive and progressive-relapsing multiple sclerosis, though some patients had no subtype annotation. A subset of samples was prepared in parallel using single-end sample barcoding, then pooled and co-amplified after Illumina adapter ligation. The patient repertoires were set against ten to eleven previously published healthy control repertoires from donors whose ages ranged from about 6 to 26 years.

Libraries were made using PCR. The data were produced on an Illumina HiSeq 2500. To reduce PCR and sequencing biases, unique molecular identifiers were built into the TCR beta cDNA libraries. About 500,000 cDNA molecules were obtained per 1 to 10 million input T cells, so each molecule approximated one T cell. The patient libraries were prepared and sequenced using the same protocol as the earlier healthy control dataset. Within a given batch, samples were prepared together, multiplexed and sequenced on the same HiSeq lane. The paper's data handling went like this. Raw barcoded reads were processed with MIGEC, and single-read molecular identifier groups were discarded before consensus assembly and CDR3 extraction. Clonotype tables were post-analysed with VDJtools, normalizing diversity by down-sampling all datasets to the smallest sample size. To correct batch-related cross-sample contamination, repertoire overlap clustering matched CDR3 amino acid sequences but not nucleotide sequences. TCRdb reprocessed the public reads (quality trimming at Q25 with fastp, clone calling with MiXCR) and kept in-frame beta chains. Each CDR3 protein gets just one entry, which takes the most common genes and DNA from the rows behind it. Here the V and J calls rest on TCRdb's processing, not on the authors' analysis. Recorded for this sample are 740,000 or so distinct CDR3 sequences; about 50% of them occurred a single time. The ten largest make up roughly 4.4% of the sample.

This clonotype was counted between two and nine times. Which antigen it targets is not known. Within one base of it there is no much larger clone, and no base qualities were kept. To demonstrate the VDJtools post-analysis software, TCR beta repertoires were profiled from the peripheral blood of more than ten young patients with multiple sclerosis. The patients with multiple sclerosis were children and adolescents between roughly 6 and 17 years of age. General conclusions and limits of the study: The multiple sclerosis patient group was slightly younger than the control group. Direct clustering with F measure showed strong co-clustering of samples prepared in the same batch, prompting a batch-effect correction. Compared with controls, multiple sclerosis patients had significantly lower normalized Chao1 diversity, a finding suggesting substantial peripheral T-cell clonal expansion.

Sequences were obtained from blood. The sequence was obtained from a girl aged 10-17 years with multiple sclerosis.

The CDR3 protein sequence reads: CASSLGAGTGEQYF. At the DNA level, the sequence is TGCGCCAGCAGCTTGGGAGCAGGGACGGGAGAGCAGTACTTC. The sequence links TRBV5-1 to TRBJ2-7; the D gene could be TRBD1 or TRBD2, each one agreeing over 5 bases. The CDR3 has 14 amino acids, counting the end cysteine and phenylalanine. Left in the record is the CDR3 DNA by itself, 42 bases read in frame from the first base. Reading the germline V gene gives CDR1 SGHRS and CDR2 YFSETQ. V and J lose 0 bases and 7 bases, and a span of 14 bases separates them.